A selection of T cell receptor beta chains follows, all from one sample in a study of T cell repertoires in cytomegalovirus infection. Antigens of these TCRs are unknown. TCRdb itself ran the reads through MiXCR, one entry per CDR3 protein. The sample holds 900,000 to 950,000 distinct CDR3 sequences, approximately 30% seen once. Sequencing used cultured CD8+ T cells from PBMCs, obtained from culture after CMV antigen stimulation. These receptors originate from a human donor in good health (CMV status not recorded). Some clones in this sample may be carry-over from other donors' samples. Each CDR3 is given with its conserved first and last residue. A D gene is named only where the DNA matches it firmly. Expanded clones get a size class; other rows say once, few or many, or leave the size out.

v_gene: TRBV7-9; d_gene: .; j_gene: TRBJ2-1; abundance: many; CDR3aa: CASSLVAGSSYNEQFF; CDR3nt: TGTGCCAGCAGCTTAGTCGCTGGTAGCTCCTACAATGAGCAGTTCTTC
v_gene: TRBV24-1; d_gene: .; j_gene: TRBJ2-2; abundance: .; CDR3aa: CATSDSPGRSTGELFF; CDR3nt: TGTGCCACCAGTGACTCCCCCGGGAGATCAACCGGGGAGCTGTTTTTT
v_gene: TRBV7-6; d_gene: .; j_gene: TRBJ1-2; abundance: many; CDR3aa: CASSSPGADYGYTF; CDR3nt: TGTGCCAGCAGCTCACCGGGGGCGGACTATGGCTACACCTTC
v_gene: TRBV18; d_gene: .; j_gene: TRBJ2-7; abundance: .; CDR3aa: CASSPGRESAYEQYF; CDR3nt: TGTGCCAGCTCACCGGGCAGGGAGAGCGCCTACGAGCAGTACTTC
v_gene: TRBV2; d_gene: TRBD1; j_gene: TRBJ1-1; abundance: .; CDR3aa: CAGTGTEGLNTEAFF; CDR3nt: TGTGCCGGAACCGGGACAGAGGGTTTGAACACTGAAGCTTTCTTT
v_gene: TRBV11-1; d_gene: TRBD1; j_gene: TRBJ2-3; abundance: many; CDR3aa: CASSFDYRGRPDTQYF; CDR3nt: TGTGCCAGCAGCTTCGACTACAGGGGGCGCCCAGATACGCAGTATTTT
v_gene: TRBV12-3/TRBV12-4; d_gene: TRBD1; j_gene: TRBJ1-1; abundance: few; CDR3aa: CASSFETGQSTEAFF; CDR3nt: TGTGCCAGCAGTTTTGAGACAGGGCAAAGCACTGAAGCTTTCTTT
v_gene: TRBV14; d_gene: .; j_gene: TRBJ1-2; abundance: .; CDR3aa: CASSRGLLDWYGYTF; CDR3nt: TGTGCCAGCAGCCGAGGGTTACTCGACTGGTATGGCTACACCTTC
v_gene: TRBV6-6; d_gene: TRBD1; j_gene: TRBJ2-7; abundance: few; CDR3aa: CASLGTGIEQYF; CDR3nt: TGTGCCAGCTTGGGGACAGGGATCGAGCAGTACTTC
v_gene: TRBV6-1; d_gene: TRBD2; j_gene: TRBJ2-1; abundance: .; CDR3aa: CASSKTGTSGDNRDEQFF; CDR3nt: TGTGCCAGCAGCAAAACCGGGACTAGCGGGGACAACAGGGATGAGCAGTTCTTC
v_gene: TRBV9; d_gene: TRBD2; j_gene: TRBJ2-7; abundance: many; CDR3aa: CASSVGGGASGEQYF; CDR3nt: TGTGCCAGCAGCGTAGGCGGGGGGGCCAGTGGGGAGCAGTACTTC
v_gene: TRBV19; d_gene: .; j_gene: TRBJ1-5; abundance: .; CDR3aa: CASSPGVISNQPQHF; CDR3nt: TGTGCCAGTAGTCCAGGGGTTATTAGCAATCAGCCCCAGCATTTT
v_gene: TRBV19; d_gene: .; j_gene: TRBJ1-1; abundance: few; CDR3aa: CASSRDTYNAEAFF; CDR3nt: TGTGCCAGTAGTAGGGACACCTACAATGCTGAAGCTTTCTTT
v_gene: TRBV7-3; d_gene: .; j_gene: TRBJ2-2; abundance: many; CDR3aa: CASSNTNTGELFF; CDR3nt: TGTGCCAGCAGCAACACGAACACCGGGGAGCTGTTTTTT
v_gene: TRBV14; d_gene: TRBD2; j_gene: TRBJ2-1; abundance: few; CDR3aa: CASSQLAEYINEQFF; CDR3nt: TGTGCCAGCAGCCAGCTAGCGGAGTATATCAATGAGCAGTTCTTC
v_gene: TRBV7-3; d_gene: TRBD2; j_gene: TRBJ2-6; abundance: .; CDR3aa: CASTLRGVGANVLTF; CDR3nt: TGTGCCAGCACCTTACGGGGGGTTGGGGCCAACGTCCTGACTTTC